Shown below are 4 T cell receptor beta chains from a single sample sequenced in a study of shared clonotypes between healthy human individuals (dated by TCRdb to the early 2020s). Library creation used the immunoSEQ multiplex PCR assay. TCRdb obtained this table from immuneACCESS and retained in-frame rearrangements with V and J assigned. These tables miss some clones; where compared with another copy, unresolved V genes account for less than half of the shortfall, and the remainder is unexplained. Present in this sample are about 2,200,000 clones, 93% of which were seen just once. The ten most abundant clones make up under 2% of the sample. For the CD8 naive samples, CD45RO-negative cells were positively selected for CCR7, yielding a CD45RA+CCR7+ population from which TemRA cells were excluded. Sequencing was done on a sample of naive CD8+ T cells from PBMCs. The sample's cell subset or site label, in plain terms: CD45RA+CCR7+. Receptor source: a young man in good health. Some clones in this sample may be carry-over from other donors' samples.

V and J are TRBV9 and TRBJ2-1, with D possibly TRBD2 on 7 matching bases. Germline V gene data show CDR1 as SGDLS and CDR2 as YYNGEE. CDR3 length equals 13 residues. Trimming took off 4 bases at V and 15 bases at J, with 20 bases between the two ends. The CDR3 sequence: CASSPEGEGFAFF. The CDR3 nucleotides are TGTGCCAGCAGCCCGGAGGGGGAGGGCTTTGCGTTCTTC.

This chain joins TRBV5-1 and TRBJ1-2; D is undetermined. The CDR3 loop spans 11 amino acids. Between the trimmed V and J ends, which lost 2 bases and 10 bases, there was a span of 9 bases. CDR1 SGHRS and CDR2 YFSETQ come from the germline V gene. The CDR3 spells CASSFEGFYTF. In DNA, the CDR3 is TGCGCCAGCAGCTTTGAGGGATTCTACACCTTC.

This clone has just a few counts. The chain has TRBV27 and TRBJ2-7; D is unresolved. CDR3 size: 13 residues. Trimming stripped 5 bases from V and 5 bases from J, with 13 bases between. The V gene's germline CDR1 is MNHEY and CDR2 SMNVEV (reference sequence). In DNA form, the CDR3 reads TGTGCCAGCAGTCAACTGTATGCCCACGAGCAGTACTTC. Protein sequence: CASSQLYAHEQYF.

The chain joins TRBV27 to TRBJ2-7, with D tentatively TRBD1 (6 bases). The V and J ends lost 10 bases and 1 base respectively, with 29 bases between them. Per germline, CDR1 MNHEY and CDR2 SMNVEV (reference sequence). This CDR3 contains 18 residues. The CDR3 DNA is TGTGCCACCAAGGGGATAGGGGCCACCGGGACACGATCCTACGAGCAGTACTTC. This gives the protein CATKGIGATGTRSYEQYF.